The rows below give T cell receptor beta chains drawn from one sample of a study of shared T cell receptors in the human thymus. Sequenced by immunoSEQ multiplex PCR; TCRdb stores in-frame clones only, minus some. The profile shows about 540,000 clones, about 80% of them singletons. The data also belong to a second study, concerning human thymus T cells.

The sample comprised thymocytes. These TCRs come from a boy less than two years old with a congenital heart defect. Both conserved end residues are part of each CDR3. A D gene is named only where the DNA matches it firmly. Clone size is stated in some rows and not others, as once, few, many or a class when expanded.

j_gene: TRBJ1-2; d_gene: NA; abundance: NA; v_gene: TRBV6-1; CDR3aa: CASIPTANYGYTF; CDR3nt: TGTGCCAGCATACCGACAGCTAACTATGGCTACACCTTC
j_gene: TRBJ2-7; d_gene: NA; abundance: NA; v_gene: TRBV10-1; CDR3aa: CASRSRGKARGEQYF; CDR3nt: TGCGCCAGCAGATCCCGCGGGAAAGCCCGCGGCGAGCAGTACTTC
j_gene: TRBJ2-2; d_gene: TRBD2; abundance: NA; v_gene: TRBV25-1; CDR3aa: CASSDRGRSAGELFF; CDR3nt: TGTGCCAGCAGTGACCGCGGGAGGTCTGCCGGGGAGCTGTTTTTT
j_gene: TRBJ2-1; d_gene: NA; abundance: NA; v_gene: TRBV5-6; CDR3aa: CASSAGRGRKQFF; CDR3nt: TGTGCCAGCAGCGCGGGACGGGGCAGAAAGCAGTTCTTC
j_gene: TRBJ2-1; d_gene: NA; abundance: once; v_gene: TRBV25-1; CDR3aa: CASSETGTRKYNEQFF; CDR3nt: TGTGCCAGCAGTGAGACTGGGACACGAAAGTACAATGAGCAGTTCTTC
j_gene: TRBJ1-3; d_gene: NA; abundance: NA; v_gene: TRBV6-1; CDR3aa: CASSEGEAAEGNTIYF; CDR3nt: TGTGCCAGCAGTGAAGGCGAGGCCGCGGAGGGAAACACCATATATTTT
j_gene: TRBJ1-1; d_gene: NA; abundance: NA; v_gene: TRBV5-6; CDR3aa: CASSFQGTNTEAFF; CDR3nt: TGTGCCAGCAGCTTCCAGGGGACGAACACTGAAGCTTTCTTT
j_gene: TRBJ2-1; d_gene: TRBD2; abundance: NA; v_gene: TRBV4-1; CDR3aa: CASSQAVPGLANYNEQFF; CDR3nt: TGCGCCAGCAGCCAAGCGGTCCCGGGACTAGCGAACTACAATGAGCAGTTCTTC
j_gene: TRBJ2-7; d_gene: TRBD1; abundance: NA; v_gene: TRBV27; CDR3aa: CASSKGAKRLRDEQYF; CDR3nt: TGTGCCAGCAGTAAGGGGGCGAAGCGGCTTAGAGACGAGCAGTACTTC
j_gene: TRBJ1-2; d_gene: NA; abundance: NA; v_gene: TRBV5-8; CDR3aa: CANSSSRPPRSYTF; CDR3nt: TGTGCCAACAGCTCGTCTCGCCCCCCGCGGAGCTACACCTTC
j_gene: TRBJ2-3; d_gene: TRBD1; abundance: NA; v_gene: TRBV6-1; CDR3aa: CASSLGQGTDTQYF; CDR3nt: TGTGCCAGCAGCTTGGGACAGGGAACAGATACGCAGTATTTT
j_gene: TRBJ1-2; d_gene: NA; abundance: NA; v_gene: TRBV10-3; CDR3aa: CATGWGGGYTF; CDR3nt: TGTGCCACCGGGTGGGGCGGTGGCTACACCTTC
j_gene: TRBJ2-7; d_gene: NA; abundance: NA; v_gene: TRBV14; CDR3aa: CASSLTDKGTYEQYF; CDR3nt: TGTGCCAGCAGCCTTACAGATAAGGGGACCTACGAGCAGTACTTC
j_gene: TRBJ1-1; d_gene: TRBD1; abundance: once; v_gene: TRBV19; CDR3aa: CASSSHRGPNTEAFF; CDR3nt: TGTGCCAGTAGTAGTCACAGGGGGCCGAACACTGAAGCTTTCTTT
j_gene: TRBJ2-7; d_gene: TRBD2; abundance: NA; v_gene: TRBV10-1; CDR3aa: CASSESGGDSYEQYF; CDR3nt: TGCGCCAGCAGTGAGTCGGGAGGGGACTCCTACGAGCAGTACTTC
j_gene: TRBJ1-2; d_gene: TRBD1; abundance: once; v_gene: TRBV27; CDR3aa: CASSLFPRTGAGYTF; CDR3nt: TGTGCCAGCAGCTTATTCCCTCGGACAGGGGCTGGCTACACCTTC
j_gene: TRBJ2-7; d_gene: NA; abundance: NA; v_gene: TRBV21-1; CDR3aa: CASSKKGTGGGYEQYF; CDR3nt: TGTGCCAGCAGCAAAAAAGGGACAGGGGGCGGCTACGAGCAGTACTTC
j_gene: TRBJ2-5; d_gene: TRBD1; abundance: NA; v_gene: TRBV29-1; CDR3aa: CSTPGGRGETQYF; CDR3nt: TGCAGCACCCCAGGGGGTAGAGGAGAGACCCAGTACTTC
j_gene: TRBJ2-2; d_gene: NA; abundance: NA; v_gene: TRBV6-5; CDR3aa: CASSYQSPNGELFF; CDR3nt: TGTGCCAGCAGTTACCAGTCCCCAAACGGGGAGCTGTTTTTT
j_gene: TRBJ2-7; d_gene: NA; abundance: NA; v_gene: TRBV28; CDR3aa: CASSPLVCYEQYF; CDR3nt: TGTGCCAGCAGCCCTCTCGTGTGCTACGAGCAGTACTTC
j_gene: TRBJ2-7; d_gene: TRBD2; abundance: NA; v_gene: TRBV5-1; CDR3aa: CASSHPTSWGVNYEQYF; CDR3nt: TGCGCCAGCAGCCACCCGACTAGCTGGGGAGTCAACTACGAGCAGTACTTC
j_gene: TRBJ1-5; d_gene: NA; abundance: NA; v_gene: TRBV4-1; CDR3aa: CASSQEWGGNQPQHF; CDR3nt: TGCGCCAGCAGCCAAGAGTGGGGGGGCAATCAGCCCCAGCATTTT
j_gene: TRBJ2-7; d_gene: NA; abundance: NA; v_gene: TRBV2; CDR3aa: CASSVPLARSYEQYF; CDR3nt: TGTGCCAGCAGTGTCCCTCTAGCGAGGTCCTACGAGCAGTACTTC
j_gene: TRBJ2-7; d_gene: TRBD2; abundance: NA; v_gene: TRBV29-1; CDR3aa: CSVAPPTSGRASPYEQYF; CDR3nt: TGCAGCGTTGCCCCCCCCACTAGCGGGAGGGCCTCCCCCTACGAGCAGTACTTC
j_gene: TRBJ2-5; d_gene: NA; abundance: NA; v_gene: TRBV5-1; CDR3aa: CASSFKRAQETQYF; CDR3nt: TGCGCCAGCAGCTTCAAGCGGGCACAAGAGACCCAGTACTTC
j_gene: TRBJ2-3; d_gene: NA; abundance: few; v_gene: TRBV11-2; CDR3aa: CASSLGQRGTDTQYF; CDR3nt: TGTGCCAGCAGCTTAGGGCAGCGGGGCACAGATACGCAGTATTTT
j_gene: TRBJ1-2; d_gene: NA; abundance: NA; v_gene: TRBV19; CDR3aa: CASSRHEPVTAEYGYTF; CDR3nt: TGTGCCAGTAGTCGTCATGAACCGGTGACAGCTGAGTATGGCTACACCTTC
j_gene: TRBJ2-1; d_gene: TRBD2; abundance: NA; v_gene: TRBV4-2; CDR3aa: CASRMGLAGGEQFF; CDR3nt: TGTGCCAGCAGGATGGGACTAGCGGGAGGTGAGCAGTTCTTC
j_gene: TRBJ2-3; d_gene: TRBD2; abundance: few; v_gene: TRBV4-3; CDR3aa: CASTPSGEGGLGDTQYF; CDR3nt: TGCGCCAGCACCCCAAGTGGTGAGGGAGGGCTGGGAGATACGCAGTATTTT
j_gene: TRBJ1-1; d_gene: TRBD1; abundance: NA; v_gene: TRBV2; CDR3aa: CASRHTGGTEAFF; CDR3nt: TGTGCCAGCAGACATACAGGGGGCACTGAAGCTTTCTTT
j_gene: TRBJ2-1; d_gene: NA; abundance: NA; v_gene: TRBV7-9; CDR3aa: CASSFLDAGEQFF; CDR3nt: TGTGCCAGCAGCTTTCTAGATGCCGGTGAGCAGTTCTTC
j_gene: TRBJ2-7; d_gene: NA; abundance: NA; v_gene: TRBV6-5; CDR3aa: CASKNRVWSSYEQYF; CDR3nt: TGTGCCAGCAAAAACCGGGTGTGGAGCTCCTACGAGCAGTACTTC
j_gene: TRBJ2-7; d_gene: TRBD2; abundance: few; v_gene: TRBV7-2; CDR3aa: CASSLKASGGNQYF; CDR3nt: TGTGCCAGCAGCTTGAAGGCTAGCGGGGGGAATCAGTACTTC
j_gene: TRBJ2-2; d_gene: TRBD1; abundance: NA; v_gene: TRBV27; CDR3aa: CASTRTGGTGELFF; CDR3nt: TGTGCCAGCACAAGGACAGGGGGAACCGGGGAGCTGTTTTTT
j_gene: TRBJ2-7; d_gene: NA; abundance: NA; v_gene: TRBV28; CDR3aa: CASSGIQGVYEQYF; CDR3nt: TGTGCCAGCAGCGGTATACAGGGCGTATACGAGCAGTACTTC
j_gene: TRBJ2-3; d_gene: NA; abundance: NA; v_gene: TRBV4-3; CDR3aa: CASSQDQGEAPTDTQYF; CDR3nt: TGCGCCAGCAGCCAAGATCAGGGTGAAGCACCCACAGATACGCAGTATTTT
j_gene: TRBJ2-2; d_gene: TRBD1; abundance: NA; v_gene: TRBV25-1; CDR3aa: CASSRGGQPGELFF; CDR3nt: TGTGCCAGCAGTCGAGGGGGCCAACCCGGGGAGCTGTTTTTT
j_gene: TRBJ1-2; d_gene: TRBD1; abundance: NA; v_gene: TRBV7-2; CDR3aa: CASSLATGARGGYTF; CDR3nt: TGTGCCAGCAGCCTAGCGACAGGGGCGCGTGGCGGCTACACCTTC
j_gene: TRBJ1-1; d_gene: NA; abundance: NA; v_gene: TRBV29-1; CDR3aa: CSVMPSVRTEAFF; CDR3nt: TGCAGCGTGATGCCCTCTGTCAGGACTGAAGCTTTCTTT
j_gene: TRBJ2-5; d_gene: NA; abundance: few; v_gene: TRBV7-9; CDR3aa: CASSLAPGTWETQYF; CDR3nt: TGTGCCAGCAGCTTAGCGCCCGGGACATGGGAGACCCAGTACTTC
j_gene: TRBJ2-3; d_gene: TRBD2; abundance: few; v_gene: TRBV4-2; CDR3aa: CASSPALAGGPGTDTQYF; CDR3nt: TGTGCCAGCAGCCCAGCCCTAGCGGGAGGGCCCGGCACAGATACGCAGTATTTT
j_gene: TRBJ2-7; d_gene: NA; abundance: NA; v_gene: TRBV5-6; CDR3aa: CASSGSHRETSPYEQYF; CDR3nt: TGTGCCAGCAGCGGCTCACACAGGGAAACGTCTCCCTACGAGCAGTACTTC
j_gene: TRBJ2-7; d_gene: NA; abundance: NA; v_gene: TRBV18; CDR3aa: CASSPGRWGDEQYF; CDR3nt: TGTGCCAGCTCACCAGGCCGATGGGGGGACGAGCAGTACTTC
j_gene: TRBJ2-2; d_gene: NA; abundance: few; v_gene: TRBV7-6; CDR3aa: CASSPRGSRTGELFF; CDR3nt: TGTGCCAGCAGCCCCCGAGGGTCTCGCACCGGGGAGCTGTTTTTT
j_gene: TRBJ2-7; d_gene: TRBD1; abundance: NA; v_gene: TRBV7-9; CDR3aa: CASSLAGTGPSEQYF; CDR3nt: TGTGCCAGCAGCTTAGCCGGGACAGGGCCCAGCGAGCAGTACTTC
j_gene: TRBJ2-1; d_gene: TRBD1; abundance: NA; v_gene: TRBV28; CDR3aa: CASSGQGRSYNEQFF; CDR3nt: TGTGCCAGCAGTGGACAGGGGCGCTCCTACAATGAGCAGTTCTTC
j_gene: TRBJ2-1; d_gene: TRBD2; abundance: NA; v_gene: TRBV4-3; CDR3aa: CASSHRLAGGPANEQFF; CDR3nt: TGCGCCAGCAGCCATCGACTAGCGGGAGGGCCTGCCAATGAGCAGTTCTTC
j_gene: TRBJ1-6; d_gene: TRBD1; abundance: once; v_gene: TRBV28; CDR3aa: CASTQDRANSPLHF; CDR3nt: TGTGCCAGCACCCAGGACAGGGCAAATTCACCCCTCCACTTT